This T cell receptor (beta chain) derives from a study of breast tumors, draining lymph nodes, adjacent tissues. Overall study results and limits: The data were judged consistent with most tumor T cells coming from lymph node and expanding in tumor. Luminal-like breast cancer showed significantly greater tumor-nontumor repertoire similarity than basal-like breast cancer did. Compared with lymph nodes, tumors were less diverse; compared with nontumor tissue, more. The lymph node origin of tumor T cells was framed as consistent with a hypothesis, not demonstrated.

Breast cancer patients provided tissue from their axillary draining lymph nodes. As for this clonotype: The antigen is unknown. This sequence may be a read error, since a much larger clone differs from it by one base. This likely comes from a read error, as the CDR3 has no conserved phenylalanine or tryptophan at its end.

MiXCR was run by TCRdb on the multiplex PCR reads, yielding one entry per CDR3 protein. Of under 350,000 distinct CDR3 sequences detected, about 30% appear once; the ten largest clones hold 0.85% to 1.2%. The V gene's germline CDR1 is LNHDA and CDR2 SQIVND (reference sequence). CDR3 length: 16 residues. After removal of 6 bases from V and 1 base from J, the junction contained 6 bases not matched to a gene. J is TRBJ2-2 and V is TRBV19; TRBD1 matches at 9 bases. The TCR comes from a female donor with breast cancer. Some clones in this sample may be carry-over from other donors' samples. Sequenced sample: axillary lymph node tissue. CDR3 nucleotide sequence: TGTGCCAGTAGCCAACCGGGACAGGGGAACACCGGGGAGCTGTTTTCT. Encoded protein: CASSQPGQGNTGELFS.